A selection of T cell receptor beta chains follows, all from one sample in a study of blood T cell repertoires in COVID-19. Sequenced by immunoSEQ multiplex PCR; TCRdb stores in-frame clones only, minus some. The sample lists approximately 250,000 clones, around 88% occurring once. Sequenced material: PBMCs or T cells enriched from blood (not recorded which). Receptors originate from a woman in her forties with acute COVID-19. Each CDR3 is given with its conserved first and last residue. Fields, in order: CDR3 length, J gene, V gene, CDR3 protein.

CDR3 length: 13
J gene: TRBJ1-2
V gene: TRBV11-2
CDR3 protein: CASSLDARRGYTF

CDR3 length: 15
J gene: TRBJ2-3
V gene: TRBV30
CDR3 protein: CAWSAGTSGTDTQYF

CDR3 length: 14
J gene: TRBJ1-5
V gene: TRBV7-9
CDR3 protein: CASSLDGYNQPQHF

CDR3 length: 15
J gene: TRBJ2-3
V gene: TRBV7-2
CDR3 protein: CASSLVGAGTDTQYF

CDR3 length: 15
J gene: TRBJ1-2
V gene: TRBV27
CDR3 protein: CASSFRGQGIDGYTF

CDR3 length: 14
J gene: TRBJ2-7
V gene: TRBV7-3
CDR3 protein: CASSLEAGPYEQYF

CDR3 length: 15
J gene: TRBJ1-1
V gene: TRBV28
CDR3 protein: CASSLSWGGNTEAFF

CDR3 length: 16
J gene: TRBJ1-5
V gene: TRBV7-8
CDR3 protein: CASSRDAGGSNQPQHF

CDR3 length: 13
J gene: TRBJ2-7
V gene: TRBV5-1
CDR3 protein: CASKSSATYEQYF

CDR3 length: 17
J gene: TRBJ1-2
V gene: TRBV19
CDR3 protein: CASEVMWGQGTENGYTF

CDR3 length: 16
J gene: TRBJ2-2
V gene: TRBV28
CDR3 protein: CASSLYTRSGAGELFF

CDR3 length: 19
J gene: TRBJ2-3
V gene: TRBV4-3
CDR3 protein: CASSLNGQIGGGPGDTQYF

CDR3 length: 14
J gene: TRBJ1-6
V gene: TRBV2
CDR3 protein: CASSGQGDNSPLHF

CDR3 length: 13
J gene: TRBJ1-5
V gene: TRBV5-1
CDR3 protein: CASSEEGNQPQHF

CDR3 length: 13
J gene: TRBJ1-1
V gene: TRBV7-2
CDR3 protein: CAALDRGTTEAFF

CDR3 length: 14
J gene: TRBJ2-7
V gene: TRBV2
CDR3 protein: CASRASGSGYEQYF

CDR3 length: 16
J gene: TRBJ2-1
V gene: TRBV14
CDR3 protein: CASSQRGYGSYNEQFF

CDR3 length: 16
J gene: TRBJ2-1
V gene: TRBV24-1
CDR3 protein: CATSDLTSGNNNEQFF

CDR3 length: 13
J gene: TRBJ1-2
V gene: TRBV12-3/TRBV12-4
CDR3 protein: CASSLQVDYGYTF

CDR3 length: 13
J gene: TRBJ1-6
V gene: TRBV30
CDR3 protein: CAWSLGRASPLHF

CDR3 length: 14
J gene: TRBJ1-6
V gene: TRBV2
CDR3 protein: CASSARIGDSPLHF

CDR3 length: 16
J gene: TRBJ1-3
V gene: TRBV5-1
CDR3 protein: CASSLTAGQSGNTIYF

CDR3 length: 13
J gene: TRBJ2-1
V gene: TRBV24-1
CDR3 protein: CAVVANSYNEQFF

CDR3 length: 14
J gene: TRBJ1-2
V gene: TRBV5-5
CDR3 protein: CASSLDRSNYGYTF

CDR3 length: 17
J gene: TRBJ2-3
V gene: TRBV27
CDR3 protein: CASSFSTRQGVGDTQYF

CDR3 length: 13
J gene: TRBJ2-7
V gene: TRBV4-1
CDR3 protein: CASRRDWEGEQYF

CDR3 length: 12
J gene: TRBJ1-1
V gene: TRBV29-1
CDR3 protein: CSVARENTEAFF

CDR3 length: 16
J gene: TRBJ2-5
V gene: TRBV11-2
CDR3 protein: CASSQSSGETPETQYF

CDR3 length: 17
J gene: TRBJ1-3
V gene: TRBV2
CDR3 protein: CASSSNRGPYSGNTIYF

CDR3 length: 15
J gene: TRBJ1-3
V gene: TRBV19
CDR3 protein: CASSIFSGSGNTIYF

CDR3 length: 15
J gene: TRBJ2-7
V gene: TRBV7-3
CDR3 protein: CASSSQPGILYEQYF

CDR3 length: 11
J gene: TRBJ1-1
V gene: TRBV19
CDR3 protein: CASGLNTEAFF

CDR3 length: 14
J gene: TRBJ1-1
V gene: TRBV2
CDR3 protein: CASRTQQGGAEAFF

CDR3 length: 12
J gene: TRBJ1-1
V gene: TRBV11-3
CDR3 protein: CASRAENTEAFF

CDR3 length: 17
J gene: TRBJ2-7
V gene: TRBV10-3
CDR3 protein: CAISQGLLAVTAYEQYF

CDR3 length: 14
J gene: TRBJ2-7
V gene: TRBV5-1
CDR3 protein: CASSLAAGGYEQYF

CDR3 length: 15
J gene: TRBJ1-3
V gene: TRBV4-1
CDR3 protein: CASSRGVLSGNTIYF

CDR3 length: 15
J gene: TRBJ2-3
V gene: TRBV27
CDR3 protein: CASSLSGGRPDTQYF

CDR3 length: 17
J gene: TRBJ2-4
V gene: TRBV18
CDR3 protein: CASSPRLAGVIGNIQYF

CDR3 length: 13
J gene: TRBJ1-1
V gene: TRBV12-3/TRBV12-4
CDR3 protein: CASSIQGNTEAFF

CDR3 length: 12
J gene: TRBJ1-1
V gene: TRBV18
CDR3 protein: CASSPIETEAFF

CDR3 length: 15
J gene: TRBJ2-3
V gene: TRBV11-2
CDR3 protein: CASSLDRARTDTQYF

CDR3 length: 13
J gene: TRBJ2-7
V gene: TRBV7-9
CDR3 protein: CASSLRTSSEQYF

CDR3 length: 15
J gene: TRBJ1-5
V gene: TRBV6-6
CDR3 protein: CASSFTADSNQPQHF

CDR3 length: 14
J gene: TRBJ2-1
V gene: TRBV5-6
CDR3 protein: CASSLFAAYNEQFF

CDR3 length: 16
J gene: TRBJ2-1
V gene: TRBV27
CDR3 protein: CASSWGEGPSYNEQFF

CDR3 length: 17
J gene: TRBJ1-2
V gene: TRBV4-3
CDR3 protein: CASSQDMQAGGYYGYTF

CDR3 length: 18
J gene: TRBJ2-1
V gene: TRBV27
CDR3 protein: CASSSATSGRAKGVEQFF

CDR3 length: 14
J gene: TRBJ2-1
V gene: TRBV7-9
CDR3 protein: CASSLGVADNEQFF

CDR3 length: 15
J gene: TRBJ2-2
V gene: TRBV7-2
CDR3 protein: CASSSGQTNTGELFF

CDR3 length: 13
J gene: TRBJ1-2
V gene: TRBV28
CDR3 protein: CASSLTANYGYTF

CDR3 length: 14
J gene: TRBJ2-1
V gene: TRBV5-6
CDR3 protein: CASTPTGSYNEQFF

CDR3 length: 15
J gene: TRBJ2-2
V gene: TRBV5-1
CDR3 protein: CASSLEGRGHGELFF

CDR3 length: 14
J gene: TRBJ1-2
V gene: TRBV29-1
CDR3 protein: CSVEDRGWGYGYTF

CDR3 length: 16
J gene: TRBJ2-3
V gene: TRBV5-1
CDR3 protein: CASSFGLAGITDTQYF

CDR3 length: 15
J gene: TRBJ1-2
V gene: TRBV18
CDR3 protein: CASSPGERGFYGYTF

CDR3 length: 13
J gene: TRBJ1-1
V gene: TRBV30
CDR3 protein: CAWKGNMNTEAFF

CDR3 length: 14
J gene: TRBJ2-1
V gene: TRBV13
CDR3 protein: CASSAPGSAGEQFF

CDR3 length: 12
J gene: TRBJ1-5
V gene: TRBV27
CDR3 protein: CASSLFGQPQHF

CDR3 length: 14
J gene: TRBJ2-7
V gene: TRBV18
CDR3 protein: CASSASGSSYEQYF